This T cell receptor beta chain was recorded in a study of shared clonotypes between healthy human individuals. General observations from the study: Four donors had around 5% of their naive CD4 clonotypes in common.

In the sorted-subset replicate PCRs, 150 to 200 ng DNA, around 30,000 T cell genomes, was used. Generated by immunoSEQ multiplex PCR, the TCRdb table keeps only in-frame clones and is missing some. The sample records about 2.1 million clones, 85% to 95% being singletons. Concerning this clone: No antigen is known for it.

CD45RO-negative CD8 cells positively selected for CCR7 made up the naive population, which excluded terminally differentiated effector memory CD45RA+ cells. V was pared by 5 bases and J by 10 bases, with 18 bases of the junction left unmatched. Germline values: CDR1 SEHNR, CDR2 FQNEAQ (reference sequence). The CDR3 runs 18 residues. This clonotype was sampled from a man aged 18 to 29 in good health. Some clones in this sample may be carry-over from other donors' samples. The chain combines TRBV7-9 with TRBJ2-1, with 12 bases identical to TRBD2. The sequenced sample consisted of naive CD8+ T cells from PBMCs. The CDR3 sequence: CASSPGLAGISVQWEQFF. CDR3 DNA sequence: TGTGCCAGCAGCCCTGGACTAGCGGGAATTTCTGTACAATGGGAGCAGTTCTTC.